Given below is one TCR beta chain in context. This clonotype has a count of ten or more. This clone's antigen is unknown. The sample holds no much larger clone one base away, and base qualities are not on file. Systemically healthy Caucasian individuals from Russia, roughly 40 in total and aged about 6 to 95 years, were included as donors. Each donor gave 8 to 10 milliliters of peripheral blood, collected into EDTA-treated Vacutainer tubes. Ficoll-Paque density-gradient centrifugation was used to isolate PBMCs, with at least 6 million per sample. Total RNA, at least 6 micrograms per sample, was extracted from PBMCs with Trizol reagent. The percentages of naive CD45RAhigh/CD27high T cells were determined by flow cytometry on a PBMC aliquot from every donor. The entry originates in a study of blood T cells in healthy people across ages (dated by TCRdb to 2014 to 2015). Broadly, across the study: Template switching captured roughly one uniquely barcoded TCR beta cDNA molecule per two T cells in model experiments. The donors were split into four age groups: young (average about 15 years), middle-aged (about 40), aged (approximately 59) and long-lived (over 75). Age-related changes in TCR beta repertoire diversity were measured in the study by deep sequencing normalized with unique cDNA molecular identifiers. The study analyzed two additional independent replicas of 1 million unique cDNA reads from the same blood draw for two donors, one aged 18 to 30 and one aged 80 or older. To avoid experimental bias, donors of different ages were spread randomly across the sequencing lanes.

Library preparation used 5' RACE. Sequencing took place on an Illumina HiSeq 2500. A second PCR of about 7 to 12 cycles was run with a J-beta primer mix and a sample-barcoded 5' primer. A template-switch 5' adaptor carrying 12 random nucleotides introduced a unique molecular identifier onto each TCR beta cDNA molecule. At least 3 million CDR3-containing paired-end reads were obtained from each sample. First-strand cDNA was synthesized from all RNA with the Mint cDNA synthesis kit, primed by a TRBC-specific oligonucleotide. Following uracil-DNA glycosylase treatment, all cDNA underwent a first 18-cycle PCR with the universal primers M1SS and BC2_uni_R. The original methods were these. For normalization, 1 million high-quality reads, each with a distinct molecular identifier, were randomly selected from each sample. Reads with shared molecular identifiers were discarded instead of being binned into consensus sequences. MiTCR, run with a Q25 quality threshold and the strictest error-elimination algorithm, handled CDR3 identification, clonotype clustering and error correction. A nonparametric unseen species model with Euler transformation was used to estimate a lower bound on total TCR beta diversity. TCRdb handled the public reads itself, with Q25 trimming in fastp and clone calling in MiXCR, and kept productive beta chains. When rows share a CDR3 protein, they turn into one entry using the most common DNA and genes. TCRdb, not the original authors, processed these V and J calls. This sample has fewer than 750,000 distinct CDR3 sequences in its table, and roughly 48% of those were observed once. 20% to 25% of the sample belongs to the ten largest clones.

The germline V gene sets CDR1 to MNHEY and CDR2 to SVGAGI. From the cysteine through the phenylalanine, the CDR3 covers 13 amino acids. Here the CDR3 DNA is all that survives: 39 bases in frame from base 1. V is reduced by 5 bases and J by 4 bases, leaving a spacing of 11 bases between them. The study at large found these results: Observed TCR beta diversity per million T cells fell roughly linearly with age, and a significant reduction was already apparent by age roughly 40. Donor CMV infection status was unknown, potentially confounding age-related changes in expanded clonotypes. The long-lived group showed more naive CD4+ T cells, fewer expanded clones and increased TCR diversity than the aged group, suggesting age selection. The percentage of naive T cells measured by flow cytometry correlated strongly with observed TCR beta diversity. Estimates of total diversity based on one million sequenced T cells were considered lower bounds and underestimates. Conclusive comparison of naive and antigen-experienced compartments was prevented by the profiling of bulk unsorted PBMCs.

The V gene is TRBV6-5 and the J gene is TRBJ2-5; possibly the D gene is TRBD2, per 6 matching bases. The sequence came from an elderly man in good health. The source material was blood. The sequenced DNA is TGTGCCAGCAGTCTCAGGCGGGGAGAGACCCAGTACTTC. Its translation is CASSLRRGETQYF.